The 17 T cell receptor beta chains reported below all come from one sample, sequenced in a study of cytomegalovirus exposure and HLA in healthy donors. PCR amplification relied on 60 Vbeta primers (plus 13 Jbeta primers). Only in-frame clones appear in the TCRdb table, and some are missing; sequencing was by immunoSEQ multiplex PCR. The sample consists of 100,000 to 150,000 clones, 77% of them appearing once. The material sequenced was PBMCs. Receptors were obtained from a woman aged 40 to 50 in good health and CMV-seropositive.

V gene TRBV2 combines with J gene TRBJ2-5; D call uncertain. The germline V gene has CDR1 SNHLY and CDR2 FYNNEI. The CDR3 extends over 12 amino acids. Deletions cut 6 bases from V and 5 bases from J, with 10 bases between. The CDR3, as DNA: TGTGCCAGCAGGGGCCGTTACGAGACCCAGTACTTC. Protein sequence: CASRGRYETQYF. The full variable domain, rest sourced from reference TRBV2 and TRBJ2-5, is EPEVTQTPSHQVTQMGQEVILRCVPISNHLYFYWYRQILGQKVEFLVSFYNNEISEKSEIFDDQFSVERPDGSNFTLKIRSTKLEDSAMYFCASRGRYETQYFGPGTRLLVL.

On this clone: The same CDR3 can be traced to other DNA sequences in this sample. As DNA, the CDR3 is TGCGCCAGCAGCCGGGGGACAGCGAACACCGGGGAGCTGTTTTTT. Its protein product is CASSRGTANTGELFF. J is TRBJ2-2 and V is TRBV5-1; tentatively, D is TRBD1 (7 bases). The CDR3 sequence is 15 residues long. Trimming pared 4 bases from V and 0 bases from J, leaving 10 bases between. Germline CDR1 SGHRS, CDR2 YFSETQ.

Here the CDR3 DNA reads TGTGCCAGTAGTGTAAAGTCACAGCTAGGGGGTCAGCCCCAGCATTTT. Protein sequence: CASSVKSQLGGQPQHF. The gene calls are TRBV19 and TRBJ1-5; D is possibly TRBD1 (6 bases). This CDR3 comprises 16 residues. V gave up 5 bases and J gave up 6 bases, with 20 bases separating them. Germline V gene lookup returns CDR1 LNHDA and CDR2 SQIVND (reference sequence).

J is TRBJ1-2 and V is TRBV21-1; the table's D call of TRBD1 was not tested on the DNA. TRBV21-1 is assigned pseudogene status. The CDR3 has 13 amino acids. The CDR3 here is CASSTETNDGYTF. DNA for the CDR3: TGTGCCAGCAGCACCGAGACAAACGATGGCTACACCTTC.

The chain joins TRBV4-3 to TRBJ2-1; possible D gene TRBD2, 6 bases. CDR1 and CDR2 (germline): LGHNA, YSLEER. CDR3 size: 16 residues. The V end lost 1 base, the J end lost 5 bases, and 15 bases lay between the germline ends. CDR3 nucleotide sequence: TGCGCCAGCAGCCAAGTCGACGGGAGTGGCAACAATGAGCAGTTCTTC. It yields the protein CASSQVDGSGNNEQFF.

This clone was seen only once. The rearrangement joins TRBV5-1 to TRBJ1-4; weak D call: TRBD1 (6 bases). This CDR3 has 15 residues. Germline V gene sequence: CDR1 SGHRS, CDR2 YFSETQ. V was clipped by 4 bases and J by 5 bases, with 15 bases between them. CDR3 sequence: CASSPSDRRNEKLFF. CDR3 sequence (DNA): TGCGCCAGCAGCCCCTCCGACAGGAGGAATGAAAAACTGTTTTTT.

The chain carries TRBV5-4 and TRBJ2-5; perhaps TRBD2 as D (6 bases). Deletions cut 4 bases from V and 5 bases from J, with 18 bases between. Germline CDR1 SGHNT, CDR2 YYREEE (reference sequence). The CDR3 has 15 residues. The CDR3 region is CASSNQLGGGETQYF. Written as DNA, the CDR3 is TGTGCCAGCAGCAACCAATTGGGGGGTGGGGAGACCCAGTACTTC.

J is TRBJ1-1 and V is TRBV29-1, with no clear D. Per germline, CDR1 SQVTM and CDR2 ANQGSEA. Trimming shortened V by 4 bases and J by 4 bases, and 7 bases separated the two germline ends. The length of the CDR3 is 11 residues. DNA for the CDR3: TGCAGCGTTGGAAGGAGCACTGAAGCTTTCTTT. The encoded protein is CSVGRSTEAFF.

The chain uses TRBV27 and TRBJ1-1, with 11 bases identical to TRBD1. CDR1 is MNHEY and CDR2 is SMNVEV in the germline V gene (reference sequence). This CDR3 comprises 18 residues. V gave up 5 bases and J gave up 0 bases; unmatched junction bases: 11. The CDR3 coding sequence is TGTGCCAGCAGTATAAGGACAGGGGGCGCCTTAGTGAACACTGAAGCTTTCTTT. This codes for CASSIRTGGALVNTEAFF.

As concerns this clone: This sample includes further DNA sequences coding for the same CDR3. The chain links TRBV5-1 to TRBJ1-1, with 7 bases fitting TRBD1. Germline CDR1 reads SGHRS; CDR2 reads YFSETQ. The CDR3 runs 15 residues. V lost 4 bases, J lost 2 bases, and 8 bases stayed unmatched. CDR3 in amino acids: CASSRQGPPNTEAFF. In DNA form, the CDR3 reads TGCGCCAGCAGCCGACAGGGCCCCCCAAACACTGAAGCTTTCTTT. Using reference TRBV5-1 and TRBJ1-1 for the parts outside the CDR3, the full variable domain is KAGVTQTPRYLIKTRGQQVTLSCSPISGHRSVSWYQQTPGQGLQFLFEYFSETQRNKGNFPGRFSGRQFSNSRSEMNVSTLELGDSALYLCASSRQGPPNTEAFFGQGTRLTVV.

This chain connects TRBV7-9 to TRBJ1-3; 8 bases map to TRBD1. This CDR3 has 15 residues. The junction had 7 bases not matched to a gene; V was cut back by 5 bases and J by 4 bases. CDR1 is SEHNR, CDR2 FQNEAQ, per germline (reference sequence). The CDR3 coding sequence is TGTGCCAGCAGCCCAGGGGGCGGCTCGGGAAACACCATATATTTT. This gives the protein CASSPGGGSGNTIYF.

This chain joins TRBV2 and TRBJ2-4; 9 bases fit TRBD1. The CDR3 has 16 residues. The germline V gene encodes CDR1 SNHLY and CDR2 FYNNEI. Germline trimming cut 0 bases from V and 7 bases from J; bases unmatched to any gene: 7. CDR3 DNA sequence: TGTGCCAGCAGTGAAGCGGAGTTAGGGACAGGGAACATTCAGTACTTC. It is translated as CASSEAELGTGNIQYF. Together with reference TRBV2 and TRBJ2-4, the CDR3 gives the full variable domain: EPEVTQTPSHQVTQMGQEVILRCVPISNHLYFYWYRQILGQKVEFLVSFYNNEISEKSEIFDDQFSVERPDGSNFTLKIRSTKLEDSAMYFCASSEAELGTGNIQYFGAGTRLSVL.

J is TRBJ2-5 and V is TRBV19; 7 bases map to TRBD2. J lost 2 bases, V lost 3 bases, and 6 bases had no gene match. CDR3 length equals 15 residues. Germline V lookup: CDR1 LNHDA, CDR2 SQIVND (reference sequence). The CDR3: CASSMIAGTQETQYF. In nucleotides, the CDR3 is TGTGCCAGTAGTATGATAGCGGGTACTCAAGAGACCCAGTACTTC.

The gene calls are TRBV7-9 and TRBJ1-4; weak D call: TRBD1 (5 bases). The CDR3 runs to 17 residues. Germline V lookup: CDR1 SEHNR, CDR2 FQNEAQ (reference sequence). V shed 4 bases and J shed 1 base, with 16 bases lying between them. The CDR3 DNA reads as TGTGCCAGCAGCTCCCCCCGTAGGGGTAGAACTAATGAAAAACTGTTTTTT. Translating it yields CASSSPRRGRTNEKLFF.

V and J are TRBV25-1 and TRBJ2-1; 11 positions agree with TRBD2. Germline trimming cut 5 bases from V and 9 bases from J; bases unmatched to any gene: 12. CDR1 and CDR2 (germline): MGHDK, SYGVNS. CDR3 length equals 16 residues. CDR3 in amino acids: CASSPLTSGNFIEQFF. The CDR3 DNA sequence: TGTGCCAGCAGTCCCCTGACTAGCGGGAATTTCATTGAGCAGTTCTTC.

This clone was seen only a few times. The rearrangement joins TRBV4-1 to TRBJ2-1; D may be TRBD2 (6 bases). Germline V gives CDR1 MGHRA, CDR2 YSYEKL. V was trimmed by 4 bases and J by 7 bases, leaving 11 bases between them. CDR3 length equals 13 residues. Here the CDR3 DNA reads TGCGCCAGCAGCCCGGGACTTCTAAATGAGCAGTTCTTC. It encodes CASSPGLLNEQFF.

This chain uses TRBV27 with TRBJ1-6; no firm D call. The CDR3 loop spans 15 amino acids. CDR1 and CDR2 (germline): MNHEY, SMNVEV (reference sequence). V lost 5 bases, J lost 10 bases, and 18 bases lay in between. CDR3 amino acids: CASSPTAGSGSPLHF. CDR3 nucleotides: TGTGCCAGCAGTCCCACCGCGGGGTCCGGATCACCCCTCCACTTT.